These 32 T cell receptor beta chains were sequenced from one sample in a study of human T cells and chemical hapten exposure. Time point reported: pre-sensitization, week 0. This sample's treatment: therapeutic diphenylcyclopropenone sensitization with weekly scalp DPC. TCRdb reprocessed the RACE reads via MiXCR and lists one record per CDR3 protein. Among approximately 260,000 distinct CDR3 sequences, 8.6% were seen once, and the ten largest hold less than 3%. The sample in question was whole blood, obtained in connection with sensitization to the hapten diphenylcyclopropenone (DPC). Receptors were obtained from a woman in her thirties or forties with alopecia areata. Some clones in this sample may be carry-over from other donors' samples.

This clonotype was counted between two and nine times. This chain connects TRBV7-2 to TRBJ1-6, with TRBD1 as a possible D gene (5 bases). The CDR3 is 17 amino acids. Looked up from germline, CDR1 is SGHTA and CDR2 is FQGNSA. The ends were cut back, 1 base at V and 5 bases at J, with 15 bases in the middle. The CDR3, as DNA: TGTGCCAGCAGCTTAGGCGCGGGGACGGCCAATAATTCACCCCTCCACTTT. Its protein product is CASSLGAGTANNSPLHF.

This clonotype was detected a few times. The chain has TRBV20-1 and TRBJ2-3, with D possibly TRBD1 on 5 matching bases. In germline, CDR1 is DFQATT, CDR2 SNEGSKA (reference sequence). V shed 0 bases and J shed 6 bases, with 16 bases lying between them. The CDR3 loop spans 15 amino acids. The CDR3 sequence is CSARDFGHLPDTQYF. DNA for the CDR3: TGCAGTGCTAGAGATTTTGGACACCTGCCTGATACGCAGTATTTT.

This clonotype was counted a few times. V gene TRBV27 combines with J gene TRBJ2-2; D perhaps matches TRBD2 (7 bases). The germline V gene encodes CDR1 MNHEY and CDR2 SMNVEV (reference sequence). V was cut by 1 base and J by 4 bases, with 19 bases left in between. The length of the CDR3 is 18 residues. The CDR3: CASSLFGYGRDTTGELFF. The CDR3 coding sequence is TGTGCCAGCAGTTTATTCGGGTATGGGAGGGACACCACCGGGGAGCTGTTTTTT.

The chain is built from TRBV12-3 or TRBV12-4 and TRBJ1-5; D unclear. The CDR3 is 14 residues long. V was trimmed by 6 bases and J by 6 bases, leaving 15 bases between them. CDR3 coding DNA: TGTGCCAGCAGCCCCCAGGCCCGTGCTCAGCCCCAGCATTTT. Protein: CASSPQARAQPQHF.

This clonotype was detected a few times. CDR3: CASSHEQFF. CDR3 DNA sequence: TGTGCCAGCAGCCATGAGCAGTTCTTC. This rearrangement joins TRBV21-1 to TRBJ2-1. TRBV21-1 is annotated as a pseudogene. CDR3 length: 9 amino acids.

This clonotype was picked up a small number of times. CDR3 DNA sequence: TGTGCCAGCAGTCTATTTAGGGACAGGGGTAGAGAGACCCAGTACTTC. The encoded protein is CASSLFRDRGRETQYF. The chain carries TRBV28 and TRBJ2-5, with 10 bases matching TRBD1. After removal of 5 bases from V and 4 bases from J, the junction contained 10 bases not matched to a gene. The germline V gene has CDR1 MDHEN and CDR2 SYDVKM. CDR3 length: 16 residues.

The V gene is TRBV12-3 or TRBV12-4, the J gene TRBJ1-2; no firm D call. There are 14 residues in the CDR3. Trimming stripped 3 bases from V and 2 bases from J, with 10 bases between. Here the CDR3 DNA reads TGTGCCAGCAGTTTGGCCAGCAAGAACTATGGCTACACCTTC. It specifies CASSLASKNYGYTF.

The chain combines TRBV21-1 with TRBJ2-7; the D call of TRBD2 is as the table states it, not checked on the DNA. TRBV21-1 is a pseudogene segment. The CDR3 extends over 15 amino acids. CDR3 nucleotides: TGTGCCAAGTCGGGGGCTAGCGGGTCATCCTACGAGCAGTACTTC. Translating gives CAKSGASGSSYEQYF.

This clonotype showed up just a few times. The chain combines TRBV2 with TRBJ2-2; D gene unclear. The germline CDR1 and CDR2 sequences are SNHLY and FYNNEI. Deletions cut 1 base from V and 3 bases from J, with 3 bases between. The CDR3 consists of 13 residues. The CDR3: CASSEVHTGELFF. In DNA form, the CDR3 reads TGTGCCAGCAGTGAAGTACACACCGGGGAGCTGTTTTTT.

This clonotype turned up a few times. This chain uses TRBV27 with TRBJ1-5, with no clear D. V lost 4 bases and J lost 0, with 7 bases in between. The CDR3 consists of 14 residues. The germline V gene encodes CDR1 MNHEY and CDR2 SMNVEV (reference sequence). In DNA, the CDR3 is TGTGCCAGCAGTTGGAGGGCTAGCAATCAGCCCCAGCATTTT. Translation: CASSWRASNQPQHF.

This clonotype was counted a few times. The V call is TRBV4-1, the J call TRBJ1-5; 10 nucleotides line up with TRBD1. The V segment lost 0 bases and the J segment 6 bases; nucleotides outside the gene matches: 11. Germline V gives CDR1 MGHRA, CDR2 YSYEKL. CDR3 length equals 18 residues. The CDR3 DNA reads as TGCGCCAGCAGCCAAGATGCGGAGACAGGGGGCGCAGGTCAGCCCCAGCATTTT. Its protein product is CASSQDAETGGAGQPQHF.

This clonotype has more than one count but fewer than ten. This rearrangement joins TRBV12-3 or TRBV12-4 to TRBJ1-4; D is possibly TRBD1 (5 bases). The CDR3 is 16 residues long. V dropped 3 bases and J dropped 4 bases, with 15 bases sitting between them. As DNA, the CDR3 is TGTGCCAGCAGTTTGAATCAGGGTTTTGGTAATGAAAAACTGTTTTTT. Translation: CASSLNQGFGNEKLFF.

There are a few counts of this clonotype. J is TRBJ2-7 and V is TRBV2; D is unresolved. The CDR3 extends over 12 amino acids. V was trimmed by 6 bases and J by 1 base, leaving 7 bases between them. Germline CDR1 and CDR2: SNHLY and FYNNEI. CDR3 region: CASRLNSYEQYF. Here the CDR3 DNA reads TGTGCCAGCAGGCTTAATTCCTACGAGCAGTACTTC.

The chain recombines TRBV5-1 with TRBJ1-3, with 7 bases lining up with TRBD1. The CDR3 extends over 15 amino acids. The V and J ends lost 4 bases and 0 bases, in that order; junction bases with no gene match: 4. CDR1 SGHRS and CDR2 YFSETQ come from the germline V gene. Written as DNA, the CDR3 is TGCGCCAGCAGCCCCGGACAGGCCTCTGGAAACACCATATATTTT. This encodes CASSPGQASGNTIYF.

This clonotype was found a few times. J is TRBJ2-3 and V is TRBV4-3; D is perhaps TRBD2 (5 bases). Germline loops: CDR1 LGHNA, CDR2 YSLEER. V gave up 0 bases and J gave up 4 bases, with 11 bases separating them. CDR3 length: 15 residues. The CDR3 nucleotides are TGCGCCAGCAGCCAAGATCCCCTAGCACCAGATACGCAGTATTTT. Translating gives CASSQDPLAPDTQYF.

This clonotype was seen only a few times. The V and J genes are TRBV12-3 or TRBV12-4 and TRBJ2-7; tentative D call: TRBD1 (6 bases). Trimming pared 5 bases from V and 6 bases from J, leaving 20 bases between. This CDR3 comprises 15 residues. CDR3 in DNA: TGTGCCAGCAGTATTTTACCACAGGGACGGGGCGAGCAGTACTTC. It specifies CASSILPQGRGEQYF.

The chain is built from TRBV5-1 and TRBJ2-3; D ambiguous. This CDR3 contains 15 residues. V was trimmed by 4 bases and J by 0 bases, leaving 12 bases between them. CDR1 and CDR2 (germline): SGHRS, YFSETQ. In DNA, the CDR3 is TGCGCCAGCAGCCTGGCCCTGCTCAGCACAGATACGCAGTATTTT. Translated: CASSLALLSTDTQYF.

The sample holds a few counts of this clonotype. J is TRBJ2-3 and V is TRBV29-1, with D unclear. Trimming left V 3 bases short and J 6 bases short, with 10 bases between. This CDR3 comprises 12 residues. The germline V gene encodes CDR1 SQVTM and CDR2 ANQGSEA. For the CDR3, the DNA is TGCAGCGTTGATAGGAGTGCGGATACGCAGTATTTT. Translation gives CSVDRSADTQYF.

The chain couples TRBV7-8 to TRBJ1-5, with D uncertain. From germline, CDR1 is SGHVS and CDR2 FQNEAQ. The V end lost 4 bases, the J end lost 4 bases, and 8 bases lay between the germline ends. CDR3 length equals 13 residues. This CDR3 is CASSSQENQPQHF. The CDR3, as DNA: TGTGCCAGCAGCTCACAAGAAAATCAGCCCCAGCATTTT.

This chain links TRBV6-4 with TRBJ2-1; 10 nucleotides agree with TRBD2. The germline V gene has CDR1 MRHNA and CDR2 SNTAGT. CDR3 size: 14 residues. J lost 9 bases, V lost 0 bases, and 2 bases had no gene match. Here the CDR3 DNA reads TGTGCCAGCAGTGACTCGGGACTAGCGACTGAGCAGTTCTTC. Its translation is CASSDSGLATEQFF.

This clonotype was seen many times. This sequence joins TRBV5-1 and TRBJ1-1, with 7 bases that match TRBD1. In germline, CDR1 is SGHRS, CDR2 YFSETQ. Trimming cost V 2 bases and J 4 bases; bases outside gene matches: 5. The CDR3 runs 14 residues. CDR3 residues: CASSFSGGGTEAFF. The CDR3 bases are TGCGCCAGCAGCTTTTCAGGGGGTGGCACTGAAGCTTTCTTT. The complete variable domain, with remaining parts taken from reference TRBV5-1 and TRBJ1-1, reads KAGVTQTPRYLIKTRGQQVTLSCSPISGHRSVSWYQQTPGQGLQFLFEYFSETQRNKGNFPGRFSGRQFSNSRSEMNVSTLELGDSALYLCASSFSGGGTEAFFGQGTRLTVV.

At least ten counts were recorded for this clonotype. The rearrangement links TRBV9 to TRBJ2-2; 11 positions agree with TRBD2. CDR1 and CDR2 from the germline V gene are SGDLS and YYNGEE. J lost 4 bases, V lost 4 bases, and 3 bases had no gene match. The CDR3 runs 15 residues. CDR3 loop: CASSWTSGSTGELFF. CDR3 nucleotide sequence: TGTGCCAGCAGCTGGACTAGCGGGTCCACCGGGGAGCTGTTTTTT.

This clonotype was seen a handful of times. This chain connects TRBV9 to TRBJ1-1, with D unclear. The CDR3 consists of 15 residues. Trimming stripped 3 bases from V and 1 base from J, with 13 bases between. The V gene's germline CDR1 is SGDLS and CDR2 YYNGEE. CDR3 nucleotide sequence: TGTGCCAGCAGCGCACGTTCCACGGCGAACACTGAAGCTTTCTTT. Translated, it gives CASSARSTANTEAFF.

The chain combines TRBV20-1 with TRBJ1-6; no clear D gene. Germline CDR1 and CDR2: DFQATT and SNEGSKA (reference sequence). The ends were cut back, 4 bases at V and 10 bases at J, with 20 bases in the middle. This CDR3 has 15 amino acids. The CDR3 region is CSAKPGRRGNSPLHF. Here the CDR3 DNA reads TGCAGTGCTAAACCTGGACGTCGGGGTAACTCACCCCTCCACTTT.

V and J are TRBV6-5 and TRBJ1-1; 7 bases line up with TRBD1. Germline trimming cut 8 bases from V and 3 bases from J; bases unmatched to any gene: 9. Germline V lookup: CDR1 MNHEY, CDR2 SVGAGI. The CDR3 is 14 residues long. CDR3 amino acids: CASSRDRIDTEAFF. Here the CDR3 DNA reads TGTGCCAGCTCGAGGGACAGAATAGACACTGAAGCTTTCTTT.

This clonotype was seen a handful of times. The DNA of the CDR3 is TGTGCCAGCAGTTACGGTGGTTACCCTAGCACAGATACGCAGTATTTT. Residues: CASSYGGYPSTDTQYF. The chain recombines TRBV6-5 with TRBJ2-3, with D unclear. In germline, CDR1 is MNHEY, CDR2 SVGAGI. The CDR3 runs to 16 residues. The V gene lost 2 bases and the J gene lost 0 bases, with 12 bases spanning the gap.

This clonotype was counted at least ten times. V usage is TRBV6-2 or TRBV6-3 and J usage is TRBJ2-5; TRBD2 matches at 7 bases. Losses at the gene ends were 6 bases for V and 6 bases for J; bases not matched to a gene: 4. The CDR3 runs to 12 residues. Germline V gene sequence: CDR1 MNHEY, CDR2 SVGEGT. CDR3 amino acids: CASSGLGQTQYF. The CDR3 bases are TGTGCCAGCAGCGGACTAGGGCAGACCCAGTACTTC.

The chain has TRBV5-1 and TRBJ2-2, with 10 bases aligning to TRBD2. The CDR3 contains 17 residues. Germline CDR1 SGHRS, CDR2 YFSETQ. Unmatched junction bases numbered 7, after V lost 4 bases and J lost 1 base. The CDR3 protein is CASSTDASGRNTGELFF. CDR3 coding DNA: TGCGCCAGCAGCACGGATGCTAGCGGGAGGAACACCGGGGAGCTGTTTTTT.

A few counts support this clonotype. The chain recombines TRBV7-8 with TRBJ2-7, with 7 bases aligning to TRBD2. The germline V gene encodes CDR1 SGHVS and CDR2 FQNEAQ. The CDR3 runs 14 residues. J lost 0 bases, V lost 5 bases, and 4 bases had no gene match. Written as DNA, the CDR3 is TGTGCCAGCAGCCTATGGACTAGCTCCTACGAGCAGTACTTC. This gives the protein CASSLWTSSYEQYF.

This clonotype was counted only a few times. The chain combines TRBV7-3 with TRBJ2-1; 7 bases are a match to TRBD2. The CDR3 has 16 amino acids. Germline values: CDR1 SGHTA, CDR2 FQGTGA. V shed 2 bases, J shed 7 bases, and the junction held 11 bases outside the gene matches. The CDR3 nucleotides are TGTGCCAGCAGCTTAGAAGAGGTAGCGGGTAGGAATGAGCAGTTCTTC. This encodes CASSLEEVAGRNEQFF. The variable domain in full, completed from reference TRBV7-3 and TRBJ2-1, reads GAGVSQTPSNKVTEKGKYVELRCDPISGHTALYWYRQSLGQGPEFLIYFQGTGAADDSGLPNDRFFAVRPEGSVSTLKIQRTERGDSAVYLCASSLEEVAGRNEQFFGPGTRLTVL.

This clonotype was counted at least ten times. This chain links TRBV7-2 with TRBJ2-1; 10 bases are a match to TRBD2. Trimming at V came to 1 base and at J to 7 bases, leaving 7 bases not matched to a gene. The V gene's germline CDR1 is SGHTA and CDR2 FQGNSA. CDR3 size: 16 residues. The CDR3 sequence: CASSLEVAGGGNEQFF. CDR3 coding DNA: TGTGCCAGCAGCTTAGAGGTAGCGGGAGGAGGGAATGAGCAGTTCTTC. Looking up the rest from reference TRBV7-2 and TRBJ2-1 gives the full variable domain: GAGVSQSPSNKVTEKGKDVELRCDPISGHTALYWYRQSLGQGLEFLIYFQGNSAPDKSGLPSDRFSAERTGGSVSTLTIQRTQQEDSAVYLCASSLEVAGGGNEQFFGPGTRLTVL.

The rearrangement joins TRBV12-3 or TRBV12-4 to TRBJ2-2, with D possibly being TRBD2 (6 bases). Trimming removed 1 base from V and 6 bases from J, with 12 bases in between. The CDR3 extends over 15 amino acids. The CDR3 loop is CASSLGAGSAGELFF. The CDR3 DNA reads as TGTGCCAGCAGTTTAGGGGCGGGGAGCGCCGGGGAGCTGTTTTTT.